This TCR beta chain was captured in a study of vaccination and CD4 T cells after COVID-19. Study-wide points: Convalescent patients' clones that were vaccine-specific were spike mono-reactive in 304 of 307 cases.

The Oncomine TCR Beta short-read assay generated sequence data from the DNA of cultured CD4+ T cells. Each CDR3 protein gets one entry after TCRdb re-called the PCR reads with MiXCR. The sample lists approximately 21,000 distinct CDR3 sequences, roughly 41% occurring once. Treatment denoted: 10-day PBMC culture with coronavirus spike peptide pools or control peptides (ViraFEST assay). Of note for this clonotype: Antigen: not known.

Germline lookup yields CDR1 LNHDA and CDR2 SQIVND (reference sequence). With 4 bases removed from V and 1 base from J, the gap between germline ends came to 15 bases. This CDR3 has 16 residues. The chain has TRBV19 and TRBJ2-3; perhaps TRBD2 as D (5 bases). The specimen comprised CD4+ T cells from blood, cultured in vitro, sampled after SARS-CoV-2 vaccination. The source is a human donor who had recovered from COVID-19. DNA of the CDR3: TGTGCCAGTAGTAAGTCCGGGGAAGACGGCACAGATACGCAGTATTTT. This sequence encodes CASSKSGEDGTDTQYF.